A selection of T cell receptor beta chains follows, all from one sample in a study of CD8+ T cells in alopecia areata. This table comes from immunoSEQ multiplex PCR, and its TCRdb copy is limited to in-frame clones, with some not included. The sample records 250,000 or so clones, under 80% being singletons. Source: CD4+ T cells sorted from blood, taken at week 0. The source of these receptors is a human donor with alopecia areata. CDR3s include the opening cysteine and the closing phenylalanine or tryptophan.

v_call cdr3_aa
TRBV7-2 CASSLINEDAKLFF
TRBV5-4 CASSLDSSSGELFF
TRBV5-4 CASSVGTVGNNSPLHF
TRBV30 CAWSAGQVPLDTQYF
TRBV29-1 CSADRDRGGKLFF
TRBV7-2 CASSTDRGPSYEQYF
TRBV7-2 CASSLEGARKETQYF
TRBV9 CASSVTGAAGELFF
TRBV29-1 CSVTWTAEKLFF
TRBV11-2 CASSLVGSTDTQYF
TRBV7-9 CASSMWEADTQYF
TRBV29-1 CSVKTARTGELFF
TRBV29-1 CSVDDQGAGGYTF
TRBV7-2 CASSLAWQGHGYTF
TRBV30 CAWTRRGYRGYTF
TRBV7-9 CASISTGSGEQYF
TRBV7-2 CASSTGQASNYGYTF
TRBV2 CASSEARQFYEQYF
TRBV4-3 CASSQDRARGPAYGYTF
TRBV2 CASSGGTGGNQPQHF
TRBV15 CATSRDQGSKNIQYF
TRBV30 CAWREGGTGSGTEAFF
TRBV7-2 CASSFVSYNEQFF
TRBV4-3 CASSPTGRAMDEQFF
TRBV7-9 CASSLEGGGTLAFF
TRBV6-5 CASSFQGPGTEAFF
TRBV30 CAWLQVNEQFF
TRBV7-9 CASSLGVAGGQETQYF
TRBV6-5 CASSSLTSGEETQYF
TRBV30 CAWRTGGDSPLHF
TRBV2 CASSLEGRETQYF
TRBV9 CASSSIAGGLTGELFF
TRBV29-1 CSVAPDRVTEAFF
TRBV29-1 CSVRQGGTGELFF
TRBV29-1 CSVATGIGRTDTQYF
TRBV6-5 CASSYSGGREHEQYF
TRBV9 CASSVGTGLTGNTIYF
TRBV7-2 CASSLTPQGANVLTF
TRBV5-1 CASSLPGANVLTF
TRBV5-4 CASSGQEMREKLFF
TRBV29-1 CSAEGGYF
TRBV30 CAWNTGGPSGYTF
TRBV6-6 CASSLPAGRTDTQYF
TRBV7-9 CASSVGLLGSPLHF
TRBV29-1 CSGGQGWEQYF
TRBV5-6 CASSFRAVSYNEQFF
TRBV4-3 CASSQDLGQPQHF
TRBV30 CAWSLRMNTEAFF
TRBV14 CASSQPGLAGLDTQYF
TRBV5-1 CASISRTGQGDNEQFF
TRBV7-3 CASSPEGGGEAFF
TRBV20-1 CSAEATDTQYF
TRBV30 CAWSVQVGGNYEQYF